Reported below is one T cell receptor beta chain. This sample is part of a study of blood T cell repertoires in COVID-19. On the study more broadly: COVID-19 samples from acute and convalescent phases originated in the United States, Italy and Spain.

Produced via immunoSEQ multiplex PCR; TCRdb's table is partial and in-frame only. The sample gives under 300,000 clones, about 90% of which show up once; about 2.1% is in the top ten. CDR3 length: 14 amino acids. Germline CDR1 reads SGHVS; CDR2 reads FNYEAQ. V was pared by 5 bases and J by 2 bases, with 12 bases between. This receptor was obtained from a woman between 55 and 75 years old with COVID-19, enrolled during active disease. The chain links TRBV7-6 to TRBJ1-1, with D possibly matching TRBD1 (6 bases). The sample comprised peripheral blood. CDR3: CASSAQGINTEAFF. CDR3 nucleotides: TGTGCCAGCAGCGCCCAGGGGATCAACACTGAAGCTTTCTTT.